This T cell receptor beta chain stems from a study of CD8 T cells in Susac syndrome. Study-wide findings and caveats: The study conceded that its TCR sequencing and HLA analysis involved relatively few individuals.

This clonotype has just one count. Its matching antigen is unknown. CD8+ and CD4+ T cells from blood underwent TCR beta sequencing, which was carried out in a high-throughput format. The controls, all healthy donors, were matched for age and sex. TEMRA cells were enriched by FACS, while CD8+ and CD4+ T cells were obtained through a negative isolation that was performed magnetically. A quantity of roughly 0.5 to 1 ug RNA underwent reverse transcription using random hexamers. From the immunoSEQ multiplex PCR reads, TCRdb called clonotypes with MiXCR, one entry per CDR3 protein. Seen here are about 150,000 distinct CDR3 sequences, less than 95% observed once, and the top ten hold around 0.08%. The TCR was taken from a human donor in good health. Sequencing used CD4+ T cells from PBMCs.

The CDR3 DNA reads as TGCGCCAGCCAAGAGGGGAGCAGCACCGGGGAGCTGTTTTTT. Protein: CASQEGSSTGELFF. V usage is TRBV5-1 and J usage is TRBJ2-2, with D perhaps being TRBD1 or TRBD2 (5 bases each). CDR3 length: 14 residues. V lost 7 bases and J 4 bases, leaving 14 bases between the germline ends. Germline V CDR1 and CDR2: SGHRS, YFSETQ.